This T cell receptor (beta chain) was retrieved from a study of T cell changes during pregnancy in multiple sclerosis. In germline, CDR1 is SGHAT, CDR2 FQNNGV. This CDR3 comprises 13 residues. Trimming removed 5 bases at V and 2 bases at J, with 7 bases between. Clones were sequenced by immunoSEQ multiplex PCR, and TCRdb holds only the in-frame ones, with some missing. Of tens of thousands of clones in the sample, more than 85% were seen once. Material: peripheral blood, obtained before pregnancy. This clonotype originated in a female donor with multiple sclerosis, enrolled in a pregnancy study. V and J are TRBV11-2 and TRBJ1-3; no reliable D call. CDR3: CASSNGAGNTIYF. CDR3 in DNA: TGTGCCAGCAGCAACGGAGCTGGAAACACCATATATTTT.